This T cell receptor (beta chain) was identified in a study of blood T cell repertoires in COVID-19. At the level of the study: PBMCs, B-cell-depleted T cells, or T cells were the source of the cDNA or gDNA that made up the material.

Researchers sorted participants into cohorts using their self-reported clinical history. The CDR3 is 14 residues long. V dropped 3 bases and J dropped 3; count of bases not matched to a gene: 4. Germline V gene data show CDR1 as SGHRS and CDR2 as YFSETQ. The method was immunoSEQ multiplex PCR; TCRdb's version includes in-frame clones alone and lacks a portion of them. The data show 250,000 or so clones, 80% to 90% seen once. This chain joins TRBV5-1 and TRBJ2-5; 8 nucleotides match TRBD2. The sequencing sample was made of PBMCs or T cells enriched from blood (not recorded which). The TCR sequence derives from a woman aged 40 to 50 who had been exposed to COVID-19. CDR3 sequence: CASSSGGAEETQYF. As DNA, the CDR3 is TGCGCCAGCAGCTCCGGGGGGGCAGAAGAGACCCAGTACTTC.